The 11 T cell receptor beta chains below were found in one sample sequenced in a study of blood T cell repertoires in COVID-19. Some clones are missing from TCRdb's copy, which holds only in-frame ones; the method was immunoSEQ multiplex PCR. Of around 180,000 clones listed, approximately 85% are singletons. Material for sequencing was peripheral blood. These receptor sequences come from a man aged 55-75 years with acute or convalescent COVID-19.

The chain combines TRBV6-5 with TRBJ2-1; 7 bases align to TRBD1. The germline V gene has CDR1 MNHEY and CDR2 SVGAGI. With V trimmed by 4 bases and J by 10 bases, 13 bases remained unmatched. The CDR3 has 15 residues. The CDR3 nucleotides are TGTGCCAGCAGTTCAGAGGGGGCCGGGTCCCAGGAGCAGTTCTTC. Residues: CASSSEGAGSQEQFF.

The chain is built from TRBV5-1 and TRBJ2-3; the match to TRBD2 covers 16 bases. Germline V gene lookup returns CDR1 SGHRS and CDR2 YFSETQ. There are 19 residues in the CDR3. Unmatched junction bases numbered 9, after V lost 0 bases and J lost 5 bases. CDR3 in amino acids: CASSLAGTSGRAVVDTQYF. The CDR3 region has the DNA TGCGCCAGCAGCTTGGCGGGGACTAGCGGGAGGGCCGTAGTAGATACGCAGTATTTT.

The rearrangement links TRBV3-1 (or the pseudogene TRBV3-2) to TRBJ1-1, with D possibly TRBD1 on 5 matching bases. V shed 6 bases and J shed 6 bases, with 8 bases lying between them. The length of the CDR3 is 11 residues. Per germline, CDR1 LGHDT and CDR2 YNNKEL (reference sequence). In DNA form, the CDR3 reads TGTGCCAGCAGTCGGGGGTCTGAAGCTTTCTTT. Encoded protein: CASSRGSEAFF.

The V call is TRBV4-1, the J call TRBJ2-2; 13 nucleotides match TRBD2. V lost 0 bases and J lost 6; bases outside the gene matches: 4. Germline CDR1 is MGHRA and CDR2 is YSYEKL. The CDR3 runs 17 residues. CDR3 in amino acids: CASSQDVGLAGAGELFF. The CDR3 DNA sequence: TGCGCCAGCAGCCAAGATGTAGGACTAGCGGGAGCCGGGGAGCTGTTTTTT.

The chain couples TRBV5-1 to TRBJ2-3; 10 bases map to TRBD2. Germline assignment: CDR1 SGHRS and CDR2 YFSETQ. V lost 0 bases, J lost 5 bases, and 3 bases stayed unmatched. This CDR3 contains 15 residues. The DNA for the CDR3 is TGCGCCAGCAGCTTGGAGCGGGAGGGCCGAGATACGCAGTATTTT. This encodes CASSLEREGRDTQYF.

The chain is built from TRBV5-4 and TRBJ2-1, with D perhaps TRBD1 (6 bases). CDR1 is SGHNT, CDR2 YYREEE, per germline (reference sequence). Trimming left V 4 bases short and J 6 bases short, with 11 bases between. This CDR3 has 13 amino acids. The CDR3 loop is CASSRTGINEQFF. The CDR3 nucleotides are TGTGCCAGCAGCCGCACAGGGATCAATGAGCAGTTCTTC. Full variable domain (outside the CDR3, taken from reference TRBV5-4 and TRBJ2-1): ETGVTQSPTHLIKTRGQQVTLRCSSQSGHNTVSWYQQALGQGPQFIFQYYREEENGRGNFPPRFSGLQFPNYSSELNVNALELDDSALYLCASSRTGINEQFFGPGTRLTVL.

CDR3 protein: CSVEGGGSDTQYF. The DNA for the CDR3 is TGCAGCGTTGAGGGCGGGGGGTCAGATACGCAGTATTTT. V usage is TRBV29-1 and J usage is TRBJ2-3; 8 bases fit TRBD2. Germline CDR1 reads SQVTM; CDR2 reads ANQGSEA. The CDR3 contains 13 residues. Losses at the gene ends were 3 bases for V and 4 bases for J; bases not matched to a gene: 3.

This clone has more than one count but fewer than ten. V and J are TRBV19 and TRBJ1-6, with a weak D call TRBD1 (6 bases). The CDR3 has 15 amino acids. Deletions cut 7 bases from V and 5 bases from J, with 15 bases between. CDR1 is LNHDA and CDR2 is SQIVND in the germline V gene (reference sequence). The CDR3, as DNA: TGTGCCAGTACGGGCAGGGGCGCTAATAATTCACCCCTCCACTTT. Translating gives CASTGRGANNSPLHF.

This clone came up once. The V call is TRBV10-3, the J call TRBJ2-7; TRBD1 might be the D (6 bases). Germline-derived CDR1 and CDR2 are ENHRY and SYGVKD. Trimming cost V 0 bases and J 2 bases, with 14 bases left between them. The CDR3 sequence is 16 residues long. The CDR3 spells CAISESARDKTYEQYF. The CDR3, as DNA: TGTGCCATCAGTGAGTCAGCCCGGGACAAGACCTACGAGCAGTACTTC.

This chain links TRBV19 with TRBJ1-2, with D possibly matching TRBD1 (5 bases). V was shortened by 4 bases and J by 3 bases, with 9 bases between the two germline ends. CDR1 is LNHDA and CDR2 is SQIVND in the germline V gene (reference sequence). The CDR3 covers 13 residues. The CDR3 loop is CASSNYRYYGYTF. In nucleotides, the CDR3 is TGTGCCAGTAGTAATTACAGGTACTATGGCTACACCTTC.

The rearrangement links TRBV30 to TRBJ1-4, with unresolved D. The CDR3 runs to 13 residues. Trimming took off 3 bases at V and 11 bases at J, with 16 bases between the two ends. From germline, CDR1 is GTSNPN and CDR2 SVGIG (reference sequence). CDR3 loop: CAWRPTGAGKLFF. The CDR3 DNA sequence: TGTGCCTGGAGACCTACGGGAGCTGGGAAACTGTTTTTT. The entire variable domain, with the rest obtained from reference TRBV30 and TRBJ1-4, is as follows: SQTIHQWPATLVQPVGSPLSLECTVEGTSNPNLYWYRQAAGRGLQLLFYSVGIGQISSEVPQNLSASRPQDRQFILSSKKLLLSDSGFYLCAWRPTGAGKLFFGSGTQLSVL.